The T cell receptor beta chain under discussion was sequenced for a study of OX40 agonist ivuxolimab in advanced cancers. About the research overall: The study gave patients intravenous ivuxolimab at 0.01 to 10 mg/kg every 2 weeks.

Findings and caveats of the study: With doses of 0.1-3.0 mg/kg, partial responders showed among the lowest clonal expansion. Among some nonresponders, normalized T-cell clonal expansion was also low.

At cycle 4 day 1, cycle 7 day 1, and baseline, blood was sampled. Germline V gene sequence: CDR1 SGHRS, CDR2 YFSETQ. V was shortened by 0 bases and J by 2 bases, with 14 bases between the two germline ends. The CDR3 sequence is 16 residues long. Points on this clone: Its matching antigen is unknown.

The method was immunoSEQ multiplex PCR; TCRdb's version includes in-frame clones alone and lacks a portion of them. Of almost 85,000 clones listed, 85% to 90% are singletons. The source was CD4+ or CD8+ T cells sorted from blood, collected in a trial of the OX40 agonist ivuxolimab. The clonotype was recovered from an adult with an advanced solid tumor such as melanoma, head and neck, liver or kidney cancer. The rearrangement links TRBV5-1 to TRBJ1-1; possibly TRBD1 for D (5 bases). CDR3: CASSLVREGGNTEAFF. DNA of the CDR3: TGCGCCAGCAGCTTGGTCAGGGAGGGTGGTAACACTGAAGCTTTCTTT. Complete variable domain (other parts from reference TRBV5-1 and TRBJ1-1): KAGVTQTPRYLIKTRGQQVTLSCSPISGHRSVSWYQQTPGQGLQFLFEYFSETQRNKGNFPGRFSGRQFSNSRSEMNVSTLELGDSALYLCASSLVREGGNTEAFFGQGTRLTVV.